A selection of T cell receptor beta chains follows, all from one sample in a study of regulatory T cells in long-lasting Graves disease. Using its own MiXCR run on the multiplex PCR reads, TCRdb lists one record per CDR3 protein. The sample has 530,000 or so distinct CDR3 sequences; 15% to 20% are singletons. This sample also belongs to another study, concerning T cells in Graves' hyperthyroidism and ophthalmopathy.

The material sequenced was peripheral blood mononuclear cells (PBMCs), taken at new diagnosis, from a patient treated with antithyroid drugs. The receptors shown here come from a man aged 18 to 30 with Graves disease. CDR3s include the opening cysteine and the closing phenylalanine or tryptophan. A D gene is named only where the DNA matches it firmly. Size values are once, few and many counts, or a class for expanded clones, and some rows have none.

abundance: few; j_gene: TRBJ1-4; d_gene: NA; v_gene: TRBV20-1; len: 12; CDR3nt: TGCAGTGCCCCCACGGACGGAGAAAAACTGTTGTTT; CDR3aa: CSAPTDGEKLLF
abundance: NA; j_gene: TRBJ2-7; d_gene: NA; v_gene: TRBV18; len: 13; CDR3nt: TGTGCCAGCTCACCCCCCGGGGTCCACGAGCAGTACTTC; CDR3aa: CASSPPGVHEQYF
abundance: many; j_gene: TRBJ1-5; d_gene: NA; v_gene: TRBV5-1; len: 14; CDR3nt: TGCGCCAGCAGCTTGGATATGGGGTTTCAGCCCCAGCATTTT; CDR3aa: CASSLDMGFQPQHF
abundance: few; j_gene: TRBJ1-5; d_gene: NA; v_gene: TRBV12-3/TRBV12-4; len: 13; CDR3nt: TGTGCCAGCAGCCTCACGGCAAATCAGCCCCAGCATTTT; CDR3aa: CASSLTANQPQHF
abundance: NA; j_gene: TRBJ2-1; d_gene: TRBD2; v_gene: TRBV11-2; len: 14; CDR3nt: TGTGCCAGCAGCTCCTCTAGCGGGAGGTATGAGCAGTTCTTC; CDR3aa: CASSSSSGRYEQFF
abundance: NA; j_gene: TRBJ2-7; d_gene: NA; v_gene: TRBV9; len: 16; CDR3nt: TGTGCCAGCAGCCTATCGGGCAGCCAGAGCTCCTACGAGCAGTACTTC; CDR3aa: CASSLSGSQSSYEQYF
abundance: many; j_gene: TRBJ1-5; d_gene: NA; v_gene: TRBV18; len: 15; CDR3nt: TGTGCCAGCTCACCAGGGCCAGCTAGCAATCAGCCCCAGCATTTT; CDR3aa: CASSPGPASNQPQHF
abundance: few; j_gene: TRBJ2-7; d_gene: NA; v_gene: TRBV30; len: 13; CDR3nt: TGTGCCTGGGGAGTTGAGGACTCCTACGAGCAGTACTTC; CDR3aa: CAWGVEDSYEQYF
abundance: NA; j_gene: TRBJ1-2; d_gene: NA; v_gene: TRBV27; len: 15; CDR3nt: TGTGCCAGCAGTTTTGGGGGGAGAGCTTTAAATGGCTACACCTTC; CDR3aa: CASSFGGRALNGYTF
abundance: many; j_gene: TRBJ1-5; d_gene: NA; v_gene: TRBV15; len: 13; CDR3nt: TGTGCCACCAGCAGGGACAAGAATCAGCCCCAGCATTTT; CDR3aa: CATSRDKNQPQHF
abundance: NA; j_gene: TRBJ2-7; d_gene: TRBD1; v_gene: TRBV29-1; len: 15; CDR3nt: TGCAGCGTTGATCGGACCGGGACAGGGGTCGGCGAGCAGTACTTC; CDR3aa: CSVDRTGTGVGEQYF
abundance: many; j_gene: TRBJ1-5; d_gene: TRBD1; v_gene: TRBV28; len: 14; CDR3nt: TGTGCCAGCAGCCTGGGACAGTTCAATCAGCCCCAGCATTTT; CDR3aa: CASSLGQFNQPQHF
abundance: many; j_gene: TRBJ2-4; d_gene: NA; v_gene: TRBV11-1; len: 14; CDR3nt: TGTGCCAGCAAATCAGGACCCCTTGATGACATTCAGTACTTC; CDR3aa: CASKSGPLDDIQYF
abundance: many; j_gene: TRBJ2-1; d_gene: NA; v_gene: TRBV28; len: 13; CDR3nt: TGTGCCAGCCAGGTCGCGGCGGAATCTCTTCTGGCCTTC; CDR3aa: CASQVAAESLLAF